This entry lists 10 T cell receptor beta chains sequenced from one sample in a study of blood T cell repertoires in COVID-19. Assay: immunoSEQ multiplex PCR; the TCRdb copy retains only in-frame clones and omits some. The sample includes under 500,000 clones, over 75% of them seen just once. The sample taken for sequencing was PBMCs or T cells enriched from blood (not recorded which). The source of these receptors is a man aged 30 to 39 who had recovered from COVID-19.

V usage is TRBV5-1 and J usage is TRBJ1-4; TRBD1 might be the D (5 bases). The V and J ends lost 3 bases and 7 bases respectively, with 13 bases between them. CDR3 size: 14 residues. Germline CDR1 is SGHRS and CDR2 is YFSETQ. The DNA of the CDR3 is TGCGCCAGCAGCTCACTACATAGGGGTGAAAAACTGTTTTTT. Its protein product is CASSSLHRGEKLFF.

The chain couples TRBV30 to TRBJ2-3; TRBD2 is a possible D gene (5 bases). The CDR3 is 13 residues long. V dropped 2 bases and J dropped 6 bases, with 12 bases sitting between them. Germline V gene lookup returns CDR1 GTSNPN and CDR2 SVGIG (reference sequence). DNA of the CDR3: TGTGCCTGGAGTCTACGGGGTGGGGATACGCAGTATTTT. Translated, it gives CAWSLRGGDTQYF.

V gene TRBV18 combines with J gene TRBJ2-2, with D possibly TRBD2 on 5 matching bases. V gave up 2 bases and J gave up 1 base, with 11 bases separating them. This CDR3 comprises 16 residues. The germline CDR1 and CDR2 sequences are KGHSH and LQKENI. The DNA for the CDR3 is TGTGCCAGCTCACCAACAACCGCGGGGAACACCGGGGAGCTGTTTTTT. Protein: CASSPTTAGNTGELFF.

The chain employs TRBV5-1 and TRBJ2-3; 9 bases map to TRBD2. This CDR3 has 14 amino acids. Per germline, CDR1 SGHRS and CDR2 YFSETQ. V was clipped by 4 bases and J by 4 bases; unmatched bases: 4. The CDR3 sequence: CASSPSGNADTQYF. In DNA form, the CDR3 reads TGCGCCAGCAGCCCTAGCGGGAACGCAGATACGCAGTATTTT.

This chain uses TRBV7-2 with TRBJ2-3, with D perhaps matching TRBD2 (6 bases). Germline V gene lookup returns CDR1 SGHTA and CDR2 FQGNSA. The CDR3 contains 15 residues. The V and J ends lost 3 bases and 0 bases respectively, with 10 bases between them. The CDR3 spells CASSFGTFSTDTQYF. In DNA, the CDR3 is TGTGCCAGCAGCTTCGGGACTTTTAGCACAGATACGCAGTATTTT.

This clone has just one count. The chain couples TRBV19 to TRBJ1-2; 9 bases match TRBD1. CDR3 length: 15 residues. In germline, CDR1 is LNHDA, CDR2 SQIVND (reference sequence). V was clipped by 7 bases and J by 5 bases; unmatched bases: 11. CDR3 protein: CASNPGGQGTYGYTF. CDR3 nucleotide sequence: TGTGCCAGTAACCCAGGCGGACAGGGGACGTATGGCTACACCTTC.

The genes are TRBV5-5 and TRBJ1-1; D is ambiguous. Germline V CDR1 and CDR2: SGHKS, YYEKEE (reference sequence). V was cut by 6 bases and J by 7 bases, with 16 bases left in between. The CDR3 consists of 13 residues. The CDR3 is CASNVVEDGEAFF. Here the CDR3 DNA reads TGTGCCAGCAATGTCGTAGAAGATGGTGAAGCTTTCTTT.

The genes are TRBV9 and TRBJ1-1; 7 bases agree with TRBD1. The CDR3 sequence is 14 residues long. Germline CDR1 and CDR2: SGDLS and YYNGEE. Unmatched junction bases numbered 9, after V lost 3 bases and J lost 7 bases. The CDR3 is CASSGDRDLREAFF. CDR3 nucleotide sequence: TGTGCCAGCAGCGGCGACAGGGACTTACGTGAAGCTTTCTTT.

The genes are TRBV13 and TRBJ2-2; 8 nucleotides align to TRBD1. Germline loops: CDR1 PRHDT, CDR2 FYEKMQ (reference sequence). The trim removed 5 bases at V and 0 bases at J, leaving 5 bases unmatched. The CDR3 totals 16 residues. The CDR3: CASSRQGITNTGELFF. The CDR3 bases are TGTGCCAGCAGCCGACAGGGGATAACGAACACCGGGGAGCTGTTTTTT.

A single count supports this clone. The chain uses TRBV28 and TRBJ1-5; 7 nucleotides align to TRBD1. Germline CDR1 reads MDHEN; CDR2 reads SYDVKM. The CDR3 spans 15 residues. Trimming at V came to 7 bases and at J to 4 bases, leaving 10 bases not matched to a gene. The DNA for the CDR3 is TGTGCCAGCACTCTATACGGGACAGTTAATCAGCCCCAGCATTTT. It translates to CASTLYGTVNQPQHF.